This T cell receptor (beta chain) was captured in a study of CD8 T cells in Susac syndrome. Study overall: Patients with Susac syndrome were therapy-naive, on corticosteroids, or on intravenous immunoglobulin alone at blood draw.

CD8+ and CD4+ T cells from blood underwent TCR beta sequencing. RNA in amounts of roughly 0.5 to 1 ug was reverse transcribed with random hexamers. Using its own MiXCR run on the immunoSEQ multiplex PCR reads, TCRdb lists one record per CDR3 protein. The sample lists around 140,000 distinct CDR3 sequences, approximately 95% seen once, with about 0.14% in the top ten. Germline V lookup: CDR1 MNHEY, CDR2 SVGEGT. This CDR3 comprises 13 residues. J lost 10 bases, V lost 8 bases, and 10 bases had no gene match. J is TRBJ2-1 and V is TRBV6-2 or TRBV6-3, with TRBD2 identical over 8 bases. The TCR sequence derives from a human donor with Susac syndrome. Material: CD4+ T cells from PBMCs. The CDR3 region has the DNA TGTGCCAGCGTCCCGGGAGGGCCGCGCGAGCAGTTCTTC. Its protein is CASVPGGPREQFF.